These T cell receptor beta chains were read from a single sample in a study of spatial heterogeneity in lung cancer. TCRdb fed the 5' RACE reads into MiXCR, producing one record per CDR3 protein. Here the sample spans 2,000 or so distinct CDR3 sequences, approximately 15% being singletons. This sample comprised normal lung tissue next to the tumor, obtained at surgery. The receptors shown here come from a male donor with early-stage non-small cell lung cancer. Each CDR3 is given with its conserved first and last residue. A D gene is named only where the DNA matches it firmly. Clone size is given for some rows only: seen once, a few or many times, or a class if the clone is expanded.

TRBV4-2	.	TRBJ2-3	TRBD2	TGTGCCAGCAGCCAAACCCTCCTAGCGGGGGGGACCTCTGGCACAGATACGCAGTATTTT	CASSQTLLAGGTSGTDTQYF
TRBV7-2	.	TRBJ1-5	.	TGTGCCAGCAGCTCCCGGGGAGCGAATAGCAATCAGCCCCAGCATTTT	CASSSRGANSNQPQHF
TRBV3-1	.	TRBJ1-6	.	TGTGCCAGCAGCCAAGATCGAGGAAATTCACCCCTCCACTTT	CASSQDRGNSPLHF
TRBV4-2	medium-sized	TRBJ2-5	TRBD1	TGTGCCAGCAGCCAACGGACAGGCGGGGAGACCCAGTACTTC	CASSQRTGGETQYF
TRBV6-6	large	TRBJ2-4	.	TGTGCCAGCAGTTACGGGTTCGTGGGGTTAGCCAAAAACATTCAGTACTTC	CASSYGFVGLAKNIQYF
TRBV4-2	large	TRBJ2-1	.	TGTGCCAGCAGCCAAGACTTTCAGGGGGCTAGCGGACACAATGAGCAGTTCTTC	CASSQDFQGASGHNEQFF
TRBV12-3/TRBV12-4	many	TRBJ2-1	.	TGTGCCAGCAGTTTAGGTCCCCTTAGCTCCTACAATGAGCAGTTCTTC	CASSLGPLSSYNEQFF
TRBV3-1	large	TRBJ2-7	TRBD2	TGTGCCAGCAGCCAATGGGGACTAGCGGGAGGACCCTACGAGCAGTACTTC	CASSQWGLAGGPYEQYF
TRBV24-1	medium-sized	TRBJ2-2	.	TGTGCCACCAGTGATTTTAGTCCGCGAGGGAACCCCGGGGAGCTGTTTTTT	CATSDFSPRGNPGELFF
TRBV12-3/TRBV12-4	few	TRBJ2-4	TRBD2	TGTGCCAGCAGTTTCCTAGCGGGGGGGAGCAAAAACATTCAGTACTTC	CASSFLAGGSKNIQYF
TRBV7-9	.	TRBJ2-1	TRBD2	TGTGCCAGCAGCCAAAATAGCGGGAGCTCCTACAATGAGCAGTTCTTC	CASSQNSGSSYNEQFF
TRBV10-3	.	TRBJ2-3	TRBD2	TGTGTCGCAGAACCTGGACTAGGCACAGATACGCAGTATTTT	CVAEPGLGTDTQYF
TRBV12-3/TRBV12-4	.	TRBJ2-7	.	TGTGCCAGCAGCGGACTCCGCTACGGGCAGTACTTC	CASSGLRYGQYF
TRBV3-1	few	TRBJ2-1	TRBD2	TGTGCCAGCAGCCAATCAAGCGGGGTAGAAAAAAATGAGCAGTTCTTC	CASSQSSGVEKNEQFF
TRBV11-2	medium-sized	TRBJ2-7	TRBD2	TGTGCCAGCAGCTTAGTGAGCGGGAGGCCTCTATACGAGCAGTACTTC	CASSLVSGRPLYEQYF
TRBV7-9	medium-sized	TRBJ2-1	.	TGTGCCAGCAGCTTACCGGAGTCCTACAATGAGCAGTTCTTC	CASSLPESYNEQFF
TRBV5-1	few	TRBJ2-3	TRBD1	TGCGCCAGCAGCTCCTACGTCCGGACAGGGGGCGCAGATACGCAGTATTTT	CASSSYVRTGGADTQYF
TRBV28	medium-sized	TRBJ2-7	TRBD1	TGTGCCAGCGGGCTGGGACAGGGTGTGTACGAGCAGTACTTC	CASGLGQGVYEQYF
TRBV6-5	many	TRBJ1-1	TRBD1	TGTGCCAGCAGTTCCCTCCGGACAGGTTGGCTGAACACTGAAGCTTTCTTT	CASSSLRTGWLNTEAFF
TRBV7-2	medium-sized	TRBJ1-4	TRBD1	TGTGCCAGCAGCTTGACAGGACAGGGGGCTAGAAAACTGTTTTTT	CASSLTGQGARKLFF
TRBV6-6	medium-sized	TRBJ2-7	.	TGTGCCAGCAGTTTGACAGGCTACTCCTACGAGCAGTACTTC	CASSLTGYSYEQYF
TRBV20-1	many	TRBJ2-1	.	TGCAGTGCTAGAGATAGAGAGGCGGTATTTAATGAGCAGTTCTTC	CSARDREAVFNEQFF
TRBV3-1	many	TRBJ2-1	.	TGTGCCAGCAGCCAAGATCTGGCCGCTGGCTATGAGCAGTTCTTC	CASSQDLAAGYEQFF
TRBV6-5	many	TRBJ2-2	.	TGTGCCAGCAAGGGGGGAGATTGGACCGGGGAGCTGTTTTTT	CASKGGDWTGELFF
TRBV20-1	medium-sized	TRBJ2-7	TRBD2	TGCAGTGCTAGGTGGACTAGCGGCTACGAGCAGTACTTC	CSARWTSGYEQYF
TRBV5-5	medium-sized	TRBJ1-1	.	TGTGCCAGCAGCTCCGGGACCGGACGTCTGGGGGACACTGAAGCTTTCTTT	CASSSGTGRLGDTEAFF
TRBV12-3/TRBV12-4	medium-sized	TRBJ1-1	.	TGTGCCAGCAGTCCCTCGGCGGGGGTAAGGACTGAAGCTTTCTTT	CASSPSAGVRTEAFF
TRBV11-2	.	TRBJ1-5	.	TGTGTCAGCAGCTTAGCGGAAAATCAGCCCCAGCATTTT	CVSSLAENQPQHF
TRBV30	medium-sized	TRBJ1-1	TRBD1	TGTGCCTGGAGCCAGGGGGGGAACACTGAAGCTTTCTTT	CAWSQGGNTEAFF
TRBV6-5	medium-sized	TRBJ2-7	.	TGTGCCAGCAGTTACTCGTCCGAGCAGTACTTC	CASSYSSEQYF
TRBV15	.	TRBJ1-5	.	TGTGCCAGCAGTGGCTTTGGGACCGCGATCGATCAGCCCAAGCATTTT	CASSGFGTAIDQPKHF
TRBV28	medium-sized	TRBJ1-2	TRBD1	TGTGCCAGCAGGAGACAGGGTCCCTATGGCTACACCTTC	CASRRQGPYGYTF
TRBV6-2/TRBV6-3	few	TRBJ2-3	TRBD2	TGTGCCAGCACCCTCACTAGCGGGAGAGATACGCAGTATTTT	CASTLTSGRDTQYF
TRBV7-2	many	TRBJ2-1	.	TGTGCCAGCAGCTTAGCCAATTCGGCCGGTGAGCAGTTCTTC	CASSLANSAGEQFF
TRBV20-1	medium-sized	TRBJ2-7	.	TGCAGTGCTAGGACGGGACCGTCCTACGAGCAGTACTTC	CSARTGPSYEQYF
TRBV28	.	TRBJ1-1	.	TGTGCCAGCAGTTTCGACCCTATTGACGGAGGGAATGTGAACACTGAAGCTTTCTTT	CASSFDPIDGGNVNTEAFF
TRBV7-9	few	TRBJ1-1	.	TGTGCCAGCAGCTTAGTTAGTGGCATGAACACTGAAGCTTTCTTT	CASSLVSGMNTEAFF
TRBV29-1	medium-sized	TRBJ2-3	.	TGCAGCGCACCAAAGACGACAGATACGCAGTATTTT	CSAPKTTDTQYF
TRBV7-9	medium-sized	TRBJ1-1	.	TGTGCCAGCAGCTCTACAGGGTTTAACACTGAAGCTTTCTTT	CASSSTGFNTEAFF
TRBV19	medium-sized	TRBJ2-7	.	TGTGCCAGTAGTATAGCGGCAGGGCAATCCTACGAGCAGTACTTC	CASSIAAGQSYEQYF
TRBV19	few	TRBJ2-5	TRBD2	TGTGCCAGTAGTAACCTAGCGGGGGCAGAGACCCAGTACTTC	CASSNLAGAETQYF
TRBV4-1	medium-sized	TRBJ2-5	.	TGCGCCAGCAGCCGAGAAGAGACCCAGTACTTC	CASSREETQYF